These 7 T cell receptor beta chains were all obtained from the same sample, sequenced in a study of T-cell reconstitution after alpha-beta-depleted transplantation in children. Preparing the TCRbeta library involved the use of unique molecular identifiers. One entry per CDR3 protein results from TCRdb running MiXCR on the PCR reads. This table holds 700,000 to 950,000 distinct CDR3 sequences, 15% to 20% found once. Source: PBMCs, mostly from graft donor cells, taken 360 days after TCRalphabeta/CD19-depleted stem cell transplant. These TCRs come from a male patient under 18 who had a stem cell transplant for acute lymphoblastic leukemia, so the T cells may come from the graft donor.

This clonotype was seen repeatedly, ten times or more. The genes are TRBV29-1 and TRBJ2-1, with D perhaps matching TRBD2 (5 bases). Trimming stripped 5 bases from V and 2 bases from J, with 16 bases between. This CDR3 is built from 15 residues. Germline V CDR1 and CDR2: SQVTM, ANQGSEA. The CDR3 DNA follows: TGCAGCGTTCCGGACTTGTCCAGACCCTACAATGAGCAGTTCTTC. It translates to CSVPDLSRPYNEQFF.

This CDR3 is CASSQLQGNQPQHF. CDR3 in DNA: TGTGCCAGCAGCCAATTACAAGGCAATCAGCCCCAGCATTTT. The V gene is TRBV12-3 or TRBV12-4, the J gene TRBJ1-5; D is ambiguous. The germline V and J ends were trimmed by 6 bases and 2 bases, with 11 bases remaining between them. The CDR3 totals 14 residues.

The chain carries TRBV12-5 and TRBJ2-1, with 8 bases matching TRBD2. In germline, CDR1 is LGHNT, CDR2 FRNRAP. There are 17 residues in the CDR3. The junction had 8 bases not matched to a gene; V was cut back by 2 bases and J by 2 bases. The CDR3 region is CASGLPVAGRPYNEQFF. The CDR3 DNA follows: TGTGCTAGTGGTTTGCCCGTAGCGGGACGCCCCTACAATGAGCAGTTCTTC.

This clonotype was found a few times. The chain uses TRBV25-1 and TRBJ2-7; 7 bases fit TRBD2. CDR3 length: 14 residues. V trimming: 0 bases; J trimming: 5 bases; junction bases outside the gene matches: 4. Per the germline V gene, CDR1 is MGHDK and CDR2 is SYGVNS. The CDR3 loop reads CASSEYRGVDEQYF. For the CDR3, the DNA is TGTGCCAGCAGTGAATATCGGGGGGTCGACGAGCAGTACTTC.

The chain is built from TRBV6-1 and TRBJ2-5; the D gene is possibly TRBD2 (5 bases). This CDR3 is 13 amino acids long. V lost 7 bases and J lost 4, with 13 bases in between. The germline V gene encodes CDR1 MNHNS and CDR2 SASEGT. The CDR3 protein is CASTLGGRETQYF. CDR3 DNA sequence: TGTGCCAGCACCCTAGGAGGCCGAGAGACCCAGTACTTC.

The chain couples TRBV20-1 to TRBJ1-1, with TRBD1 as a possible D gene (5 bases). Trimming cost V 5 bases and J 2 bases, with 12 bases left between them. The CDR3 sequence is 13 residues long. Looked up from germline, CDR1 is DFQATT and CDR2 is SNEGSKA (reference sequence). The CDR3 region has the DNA TGCAGTGCTCCGGGGGTTGCAAACACTGAAGCTTTCTTT. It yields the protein CSAPGVANTEAFF.

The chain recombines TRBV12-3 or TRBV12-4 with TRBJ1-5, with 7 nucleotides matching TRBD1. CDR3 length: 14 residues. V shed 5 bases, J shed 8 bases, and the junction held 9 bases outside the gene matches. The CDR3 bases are TGTGCCAGCAGTCCAGGGGGGATGAGGGAGCCCCAGCATTTT. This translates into CASSPGGMREPQHF.